These 5 T cell receptor beta chains share one sample of origin, sequenced in a study of blood T cell repertoires in COVID-19. Produced via immunoSEQ multiplex PCR; TCRdb's table is partial and in-frame only. The sample carries hundreds of thousands of clones, around 87% recorded once. Sequenced sample: peripheral blood. The origin of the receptors is a man between 65 and 85 years old with acute or convalescent COVID-19.

Remarks on this clone: Other DNA sequences of this sample code for an identical CDR3. The J gene is TRBJ2-3, the V gene TRBV2; D ambiguous. This CDR3 is built from 12 residues. From germline, CDR1 is SNHLY and CDR2 FYNNEI. Trimming took 3 bases from V and 4 from J, leaving 5 bases between them. CDR3 sequence: CASSERSDTQYF. The CDR3, as DNA: TGTGCCAGCAGTGAGAGGTCAGATACGCAGTATTTT.

The chain employs TRBV19 and TRBJ2-5; 7 nucleotides match TRBD2. The germline CDR1 and CDR2 sequences are LNHDA and SQIVND (reference sequence). V lost 6 bases to trimming and J lost 4 bases; unmatched junction nucleotides: 14. The CDR3 sequence is 16 residues long. The CDR3 here is CASSPLWEGTGETQYF. Written as DNA, the CDR3 is TGTGCCAGTAGCCCCCTTTGGGAGGGCACCGGAGAGACCCAGTACTTC.

The chain carries TRBV28 and TRBJ2-1, with no clear D. CDR1 is MDHEN and CDR2 is SYDVKM in the germline V gene. V lost 5 bases, J lost 0 bases, and 14 bases lay in between. The CDR3 extends over 16 amino acids. The CDR3 loop reads CASSPSQTSSYNEQFF. As DNA, the CDR3 is TGTGCCAGCAGTCCCTCCCAGACTTCCTCCTACAATGAGCAGTTCTTC.

This clone turned up a few times. This chain links TRBV2 with TRBJ2-7, with TRBD1 matching 8 bases. Germline V gene data show CDR1 as SNHLY and CDR2 as FYNNEI. The CDR3 spans 14 residues. Unmatched junction bases numbered 7, after V lost 7 bases and J lost 2 bases. The CDR3 sequence is CASTWGTGAYEQYF. CDR3 in DNA: TGTGCCAGCACGTGGGGGACAGGCGCCTACGAGCAGTACTTC.

Concerning this clone: Other DNA sequences in the sample encode the same CDR3. The J gene is TRBJ1-5, the V gene TRBV28, with 7 bases aligning to TRBD1. CDR1 is MDHEN and CDR2 is SYDVKM in the germline V gene. The ends lost 6 bases at V and 4 bases at J; junction bases unmatched: 6. This CDR3 comprises 14 residues. CDR3 coding DNA: TGTGCCAGCAGGCTCGGGACAGCTAATCAGCCCCAGCATTTT. Translation gives CASRLGTANQPQHF.